The sequence of this TCR beta chain was determined in a study of early stage breast cancer tumors. Study-level background: ER+/PR+/HER2- status applied to about 70% of the 16 invasive breast tumors.

Whole-study findings and limits: Unsorted bulk genomic DNA sequencing lacked pairing and functional marker data. Tumor and normal breast were distinguished via blood comparison in about 90% of the 16 patients.

This clone was counted a few times. The antigen is undetermined. This CDR3 contains 14 residues. From germline, CDR1 is MNHEY and CDR2 SMNVEV (reference sequence). V trimming: 9 bases; J trimming: 5 bases; junction bases outside the gene matches: 4. Each sample had two DNA replicates, approximately 0.49 ug blood or about 1.5 ug tissue. Assay used: immunoSEQ multiplex PCR; TCRdb lists only in-frame clones, some missing. The sample shows roughly 48,000 clones, 65% to 90% of them seen only once. V and J are TRBV27 and TRBJ1-6, with 10 bases matching TRBD1. What was sequenced was blood. The sequence was obtained from a person aged 45-60 years with breast cancer. CDR3 nucleotides: TGTGCCAGTGGACAGGGGGACCATAATTCACCCCTCCACTTT. It yields the protein CASGQGDHNSPLHF.